The following is a T cell receptor (beta chain) sequence with its context. TCRdb's copy holds only in-frame clones and misses some; the assay was immunoSEQ multiplex PCR. The sample yields some 100,000 clones, less than 90% seen once. This record comes from a study of control samples from healthy donors and cancer patients. The specimen sequenced was blood. This sequence originates from a woman in her 50s in good health.

CDR3: CASSRDTGELFF. Written as DNA, the CDR3 is TGTGCCAGCAGTAGGGACACCGGGGAGCTGTTTTTT. V gene TRBV2 combines with J gene TRBJ2-2; unclear D gene. Germline-derived CDR1 and CDR2 are SNHLY and FYNNEI. V dropped 5 bases and J dropped 3 bases, with 4 bases sitting between them. CDR3 length: 12 residues.